This T cell receptor beta chain was sequenced for a study of blood T cell repertoires in COVID-19. Clones were read by immunoSEQ multiplex PCR, and TCRdb kept only the in-frame ones, dropping some. The sample consists of about 160,000 clones, just under 90% of them appearing once. This CDR3 region has 14 residues. Germline loops: CDR1 SGHAT, CDR2 FQNNGV. The V end lost 6 bases, the J end lost 10 bases, and 19 bases lay between the germline ends. While infection was still active, Seattle patients were enrolled and then followed longitudinally. This TCR derives from a woman in her 70s with COVID-19, enrolled during active disease. This chain links TRBV11-2 with TRBJ2-1; a weak D match, TRBD2 (6 bases). Sequencing was performed on peripheral blood. The CDR3 sequence: CASRTAGPSGEQFF. Here the CDR3 DNA reads TGTGCCAGCAGGACAGCGGGCCCTTCAGGGGAGCAGTTCTTC.